This T cell receptor beta chain was identified in a study of a mutant IDH1 vaccine in newly diagnosed glioma. On the study more broadly: Patients were started on vaccination 4-6 weeks after radiotherapy alone, or with temozolomide cycles. Treated individuals were 62.5% male and approximately 40% female, averaging roughly 40 years of age.

Note on this clone: Its antigen remains unidentified.

The CDR3 consists of 14 residues. Trimming took off 1 base at V and 0 bases at J, with 7 bases between the two ends. Germline CDR1 and CDR2: SNHLY and FYNNEI. Assay used: immunoSEQ multiplex PCR; TCRdb lists only in-frame clones, some missing. The sample has about 46,000 clones, 85% to 95% seen once. Time point: week 35, safety follow-up. In the vaccine, a single dose held 300 ug of the mutant IDH1 20-mer peptide, along with topical imiquimod. This rearrangement joins TRBV2 to TRBJ2-7; no definite D call. The clonotype was recovered from a man aged 50-59 years with glioma. The sample here was PBMCs, taken from a glioma patient whose treatment included an IDH1 peptide vaccine. CDR3 in amino acids: CASSEVANSYEQYF. CDR3 DNA: TGTGCCAGCAGTGAAGTGGCTAACTCCTACGAGCAGTACTTC.